A single sample gave rise to the 9 T cell receptor beta chains below, sequenced in a study of blood T cell repertoires in COVID-19. TCRdb's copy holds only in-frame clones and misses some; the assay was immunoSEQ multiplex PCR. The table lists 300,000 to 400,000 clones, almost 90% of them singletons. Input material: peripheral blood. Source of these receptors: a woman in her 70s with COVID-19, enrolled during active disease.

V is TRBV30 and J is TRBJ1-1; D is perhaps TRBD1 (6 bases). V lost 0 bases, J lost 7 bases, and 9 bases lay in between. The CDR3 runs 12 residues. The germline CDR1 and CDR2 sequences are GTSNPN and SVGIG (reference sequence). CDR3 protein: CAWSVDSNEAFF. DNA for the CDR3: TGTGCCTGGAGTGTGGACAGCAATGAAGCTTTCTTT.

This chain links TRBV11-2 with TRBJ2-1, with D unresolved. The CDR3 has 14 residues. Germline V lookup: CDR1 SGHAT, CDR2 FQNNGV. V was trimmed by 1 base and J by 5 bases, leaving 9 bases between them. Here the CDR3 reads CASSLGQTNNEQFF. The CDR3 DNA reads TGTGCCAGCAGCTTAGGTCAAACTAACAATGAGCAGTTCTTC.

This clone was recorded only once. The chain employs TRBV27 and TRBJ1-2, with 9 bases fitting TRBD1. Per germline, CDR1 MNHEY and CDR2 SMNVEV (reference sequence). After removal of 7 bases from V and 7 bases from J, the junction contained 10 bases not matched to a gene. The CDR3 runs 14 residues. This CDR3 reads CASMGQGLQGGYTF. The CDR3 bases are TGTGCCAGCATGGGACAGGGCCTTCAGGGTGGCTACACCTTC.

The J gene is TRBJ1-3, the V gene TRBV27; D is possibly TRBD1 (5 bases). The CDR3 has 16 amino acids. V was clipped by 6 bases and J by 8 bases, with 23 bases between them. Germline V gene sequence: CDR1 MNHEY, CDR2 SMNVEV (reference sequence). CDR3 amino acids: CASREKGPGSIDTIYF. CDR3 coding DNA: TGTGCCAGCAGAGAGAAAGGTCCAGGGTCAATAGACACCATATATTTT.

This chain links TRBV18 with TRBJ1-5, with D uncertain. The V end lost 1 base, the J end lost 4 bases, and 14 bases lay between the germline ends. The CDR3 runs 16 residues. Germline values: CDR1 KGHSH, CDR2 LQKENI. The CDR3 sequence: CASSPRRDERNQPQHF. CDR3 sequence (DNA): TGTGCCAGCTCACCACGGAGGGATGAAAGGAATCAGCCCCAGCATTTT. The variable domain in full, completed from reference TRBV18 and TRBJ1-5, reads NAGVMQNPRHLVRRRGQEARLRCSPMKGHSHVYWYRQLPEEGLKFMVYLQKENIIDESGMPKERFSAEFPKEGPSILRIQQVVRGDSAAYFCASSPRRDERNQPQHFGDGTRLSIL.

The chain is built from TRBV11-2 and TRBJ1-3; 12 bases match TRBD1. The CDR3 extends over 19 amino acids. CDR1 is SGHAT and CDR2 is FQNNGV in the germline V gene. V gave up 6 bases and J gave up 0 bases; unmatched junction bases: 12. The chain's CDR3 is CASSPRRGQGAYSGNTIYF. The DNA for the CDR3 is TGTGCCAGCAGTCCCAGGCGGGGACAGGGGGCCTACTCTGGAAACACCATATATTTT.

This clone was seen once. The chain combines TRBV7-9 with TRBJ2-1; TRBD1 agrees at 7 bases. The length of the CDR3 is 16 residues. Per germline, CDR1 SEHNR and CDR2 FQNEAQ (reference sequence). Trimming took 1 base from V and 0 from J; bases not matched to a gene: 3. The CDR3 spells CASSLVGGRSYNEQFF. The CDR3 DNA follows: TGTGCCAGCAGCTTAGTAGGGGGCCGCTCCTACAATGAGCAGTTCTTC.

The J gene is TRBJ2-1, the V gene TRBV3-1 (or the pseudogene TRBV3-2), with a possible D match to TRBD2 (5 bases). This CDR3 is built from 16 residues. In germline, CDR1 is LGHDT, CDR2 YNNKEL (reference sequence). Trimming removed 1 base from V and 0 bases from J, with 10 bases in between. The CDR3 sequence: CASSQVERSSYNEQFF. As DNA, the CDR3 is TGTGCCAGCAGCCAAGTGGAGCGGAGCTCCTACAATGAGCAGTTCTTC.

The rearrangement joins TRBV7-2 to TRBJ2-7; tentatively, D is TRBD2 (8 bases). V gave up 4 bases and J gave up 3 bases, with 16 bases separating them. The CDR3 has 15 residues. Per the germline V gene, CDR1 is SGHTA and CDR2 is FQGNSA. For the CDR3, the DNA is TGTGCCAGCAGCTCCGGGGGGGACAGAAACTACGAGCAGTACTTC. Translating gives CASSSGGDRNYEQYF.